This T cell receptor beta chain is from a study of control samples from healthy donors and cancer patients. This clone was seen a single time. The CDR3 spans 15 residues. CDR1 and CDR2 (germline): MGHRA, YSYEKL. The ends lost 4 bases at V and 7 bases at J; junction bases unmatched: 9. Produced via immunoSEQ multiplex PCR; TCRdb's table is partial and in-frame only. The sample has 8,000 to 13,000 clones, approximately 90% seen once. This receptor was identified in a man aged 55 to 70 with colorectal cancer. The source material was PBMCs. The genes are TRBV4-1 and TRBJ1-4, with TRBD1 matching over 7 bases. The CDR3 DNA sequence: TGCGCCAGCAGCCGCGGGACAGTTGGATTTGAAAAACTGTTTTTT. This encodes CASSRGTVGFEKLFF.